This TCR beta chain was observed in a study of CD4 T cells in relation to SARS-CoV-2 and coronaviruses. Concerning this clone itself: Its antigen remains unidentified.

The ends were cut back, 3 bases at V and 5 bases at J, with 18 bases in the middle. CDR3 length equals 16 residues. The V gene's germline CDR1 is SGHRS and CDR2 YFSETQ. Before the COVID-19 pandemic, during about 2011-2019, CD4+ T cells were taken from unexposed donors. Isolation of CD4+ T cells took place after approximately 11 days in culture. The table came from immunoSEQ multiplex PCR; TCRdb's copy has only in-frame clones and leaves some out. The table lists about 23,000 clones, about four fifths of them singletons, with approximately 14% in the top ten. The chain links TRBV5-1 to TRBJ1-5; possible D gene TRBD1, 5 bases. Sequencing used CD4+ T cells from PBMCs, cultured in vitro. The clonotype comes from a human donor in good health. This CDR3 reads CASSYGGAGGDQPQHF. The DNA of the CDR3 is TGCGCCAGCAGCTACGGAGGGGCGGGTGGTGATCAGCCCCAGCATTTT.